This TCR beta chain is drawn from a study of OX40 agonist ivuxolimab in advanced cancers. With regard to this clone: Its antigen is undetermined.

Cycle 7 day 1, cycle 4 day 1, and baseline were the timepoints at which blood was sampled. Germline V gene lookup returns CDR1 MGHRA and CDR2 YSYEKL. The V segment lost 1 base and the J segment 4 bases; nucleotides outside the gene matches: 1. This CDR3 has 14 amino acids. Overall study results and limits: Those patients achieving a partial response at 0.1-3.0 mg/kg showed among the lowest clonal expansion.

Sequencing was performed with immunoSEQ multiplex PCR; in TCRdb, only in-frame clones are kept and a portion is missing. This sample has around 3,600 clones, with roughly four fifths found just once. The chain recombines TRBV4-1 with TRBJ2-5; 9 nucleotides match TRBD1. The specimen comprised CD4+ or CD8+ T cells sorted from blood, sampled in a trial of the OX40 agonist ivuxolimab. This clonotype was sampled from an adult with an advanced solid tumor such as melanoma, head and neck, liver or kidney cancer. CDR3 sequence: CASSQAGQGETQYF. For the CDR3, the DNA is TGCGCCAGCAGCCAAGCGGGACAGGGAGAGACCCAGTACTTC.